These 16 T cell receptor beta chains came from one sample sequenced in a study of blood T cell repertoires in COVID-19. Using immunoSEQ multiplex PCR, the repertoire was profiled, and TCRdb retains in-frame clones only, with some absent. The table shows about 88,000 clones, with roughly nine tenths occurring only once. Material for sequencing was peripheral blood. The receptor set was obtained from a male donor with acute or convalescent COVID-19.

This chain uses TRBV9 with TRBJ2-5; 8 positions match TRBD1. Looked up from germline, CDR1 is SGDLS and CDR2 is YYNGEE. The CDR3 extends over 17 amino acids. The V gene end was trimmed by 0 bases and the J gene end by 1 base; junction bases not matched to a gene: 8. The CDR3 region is CASSVDPPGQVQETQYF. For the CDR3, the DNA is TGTGCCAGCAGCGTAGACCCCCCGGGACAGGTCCAAGAGACCCAGTACTTC.

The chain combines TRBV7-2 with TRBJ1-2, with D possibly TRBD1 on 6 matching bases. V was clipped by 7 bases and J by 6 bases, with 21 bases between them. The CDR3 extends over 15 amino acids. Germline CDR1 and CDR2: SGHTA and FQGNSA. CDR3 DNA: TGTGCCAGCACCTCACGCCGGGGGGGGCTTGATGGCTACACCTTC. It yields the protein CASTSRRGGLDGYTF.

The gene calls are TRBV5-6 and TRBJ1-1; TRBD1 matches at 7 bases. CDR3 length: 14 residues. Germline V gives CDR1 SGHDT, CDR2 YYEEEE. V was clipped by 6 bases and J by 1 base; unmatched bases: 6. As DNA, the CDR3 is TGTGCCAGCACCTGGACAGGAGGGAACACTGAAGCTTTCTTT. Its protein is CASTWTGGNTEAFF.

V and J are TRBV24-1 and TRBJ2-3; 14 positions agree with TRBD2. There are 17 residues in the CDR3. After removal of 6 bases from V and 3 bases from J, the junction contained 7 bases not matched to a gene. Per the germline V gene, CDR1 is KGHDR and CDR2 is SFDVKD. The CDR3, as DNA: TGTGCCACCAGTAAGACTAGCGGGGGGGCCGGGACAGATACGCAGTATTTT. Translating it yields CATSKTSGGAGTDTQYF.

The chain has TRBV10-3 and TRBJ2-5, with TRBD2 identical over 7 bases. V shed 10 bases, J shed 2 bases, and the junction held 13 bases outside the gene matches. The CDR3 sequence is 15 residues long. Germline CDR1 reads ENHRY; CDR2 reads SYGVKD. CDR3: CATSPVAGEQETQYF. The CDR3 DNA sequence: TGTGCCACCAGCCCCGTGGCGGGGGAACAAGAGACCCAGTACTTC.

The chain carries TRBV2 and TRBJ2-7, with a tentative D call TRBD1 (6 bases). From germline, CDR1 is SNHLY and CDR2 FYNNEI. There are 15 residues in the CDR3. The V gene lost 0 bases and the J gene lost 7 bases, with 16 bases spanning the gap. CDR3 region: CASSEAQGTSWEQYF. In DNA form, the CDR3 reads TGTGCCAGCAGTGAAGCCCAGGGGACCTCCTGGGAGCAGTACTTC. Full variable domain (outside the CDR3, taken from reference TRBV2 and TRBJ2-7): EPEVTQTPSHQVTQMGQEVILRCVPISNHLYFYWYRQILGQKVEFLVSFYNNEISEKSEIFDDQFSVERPDGSNFTLKIRSTKLEDSAMYFCASSEAQGTSWEQYFGPGTRLTVT.

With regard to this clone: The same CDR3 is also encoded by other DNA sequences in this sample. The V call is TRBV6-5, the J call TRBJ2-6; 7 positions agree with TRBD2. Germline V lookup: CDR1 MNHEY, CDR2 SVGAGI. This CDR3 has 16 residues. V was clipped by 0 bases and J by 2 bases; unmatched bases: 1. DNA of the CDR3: TGTGCCAGCAGTTACTCGAGCGGGACTGGGGCCAACGTCCTGACTTTC. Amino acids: CASSYSSGTGANVLTF.

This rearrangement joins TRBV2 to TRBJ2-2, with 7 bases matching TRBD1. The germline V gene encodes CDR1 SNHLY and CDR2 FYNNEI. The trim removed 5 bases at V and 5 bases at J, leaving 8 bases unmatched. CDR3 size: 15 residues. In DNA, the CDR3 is TGTGCCAGCAGTCCTCGGGTCAGGGGGACCGGGGAGCTGTTTTTT. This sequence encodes CASSPRVRGTGELFF.

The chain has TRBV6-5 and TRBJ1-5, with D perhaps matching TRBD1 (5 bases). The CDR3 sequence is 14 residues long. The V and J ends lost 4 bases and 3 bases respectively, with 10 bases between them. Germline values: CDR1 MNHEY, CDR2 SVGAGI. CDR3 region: CASSLDSFNQPQHF. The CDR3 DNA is TGTGCCAGCAGTTTAGACAGTTTCAATCAGCCCCAGCATTTT.

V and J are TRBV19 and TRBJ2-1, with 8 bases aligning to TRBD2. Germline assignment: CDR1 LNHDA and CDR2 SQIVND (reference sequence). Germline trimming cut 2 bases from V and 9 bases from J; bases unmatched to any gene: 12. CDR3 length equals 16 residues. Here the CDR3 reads CASSINPGTSGAEQFF. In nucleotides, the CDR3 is TGTGCCAGTAGTATAAACCCCGGGACTAGTGGCGCTGAGCAGTTCTTC.

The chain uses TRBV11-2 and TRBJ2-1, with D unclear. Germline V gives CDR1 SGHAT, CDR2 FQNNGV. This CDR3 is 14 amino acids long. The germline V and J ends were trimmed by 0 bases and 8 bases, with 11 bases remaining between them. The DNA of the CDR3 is TGTGCCAGCAGCTTAGACTTTAGCAGTGATGAGCAGTTCTTC. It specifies CASSLDFSSDEQFF.

CDR3 in DNA: TGTGCCAGCAGTCGGACTAGCGGGGGGGCCAGTGATACGCAGTATTTT. Its translation: CASSRTSGGASDTQYF. The chain combines TRBV27 with TRBJ2-3; 15 nucleotides align to TRBD2. J gave up 6 bases and V 5 bases, and 6 bases lay outside the gene matches. The germline CDR1 and CDR2 sequences are MNHEY and SMNVEV (reference sequence). CDR3 length equals 16 residues.

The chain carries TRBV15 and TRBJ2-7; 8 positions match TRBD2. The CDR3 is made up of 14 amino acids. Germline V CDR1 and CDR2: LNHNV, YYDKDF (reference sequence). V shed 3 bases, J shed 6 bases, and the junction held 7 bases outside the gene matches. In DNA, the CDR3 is TGTGCCACCAGCAGGATGAGCGGGGGATTCGAGCAGTACTTC. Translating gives CATSRMSGGFEQYF.

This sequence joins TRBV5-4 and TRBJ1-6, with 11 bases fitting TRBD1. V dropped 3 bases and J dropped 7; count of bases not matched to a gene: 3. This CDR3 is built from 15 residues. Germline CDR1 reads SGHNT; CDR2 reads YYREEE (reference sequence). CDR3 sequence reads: CASSSGQGGNSPLHF. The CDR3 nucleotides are TGTGCCAGCAGCTCGGGACAGGGGGGCAATTCACCCCTCCACTTT.

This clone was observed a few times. This CDR3 is CASSPGTGLYEQYF. The CDR3 coding sequence is TGTGCCAGCAGTCCAGGGACAGGGCTGTACGAGCAGTACTTC. This sequence joins TRBV27 and TRBJ2-7; 9 positions match TRBD1. Germline CDR1 MNHEY, CDR2 SMNVEV (reference sequence). The CDR3 loop spans 14 amino acids. With 5 bases clipped from V and 4 bases from J, the junction kept 6 bases outside the gene matches.

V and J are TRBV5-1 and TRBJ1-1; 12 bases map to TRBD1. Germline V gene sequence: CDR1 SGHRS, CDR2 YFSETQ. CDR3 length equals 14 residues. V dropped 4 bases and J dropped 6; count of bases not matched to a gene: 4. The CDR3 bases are TGCGCCAGCAGCCCGGGACAGGGGGCAGCTGAAGCTTTCTTT. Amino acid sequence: CASSPGQGAAEAFF.